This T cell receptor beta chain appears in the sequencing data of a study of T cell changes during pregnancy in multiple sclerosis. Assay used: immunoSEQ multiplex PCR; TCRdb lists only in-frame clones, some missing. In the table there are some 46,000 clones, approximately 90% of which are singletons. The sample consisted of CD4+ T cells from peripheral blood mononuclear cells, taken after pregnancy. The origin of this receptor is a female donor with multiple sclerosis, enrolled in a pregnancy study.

The CDR3 loop reads CATSRGGDSYNEQFF. The CDR3 DNA reads TGTGCCACCAGCAGAGGAGGGGACTCTTACAATGAGCAGTTCTTC. This chain uses TRBV15 with TRBJ2-1; tentative D call: TRBD2 (6 bases). This CDR3 comprises 15 residues. Trimming left V 1 base short and J 4 bases short, with 11 bases between. Per the germline V gene, CDR1 is LNHNV and CDR2 is YYDKDF (reference sequence).